The entry that follows covers one T cell receptor (beta chain) sequence. A read error may be the cause here, since a much bigger clone is one base away. The sample is drawn from a study of T cells in Graves' hyperthyroidism and ophthalmopathy. Using RNA transcripts as the source, TCR beta CDR3 regions were amplified. The TCR CDR3 first-round RT-PCR relied on the HTBI primer set. TCRdb itself ran the multiplex PCR reads through MiXCR, one entry per CDR3 protein. This table has 400,000 or so distinct CDR3 sequences, around 15% appearing once. CDR3 length equals 15 residues. CDR1 is SGHTA and CDR2 is FQGNSA in the germline V gene.

The sequenced sample consisted of blood. The V call is TRBV7-2, the J call TRBJ2-7; perhaps TRBD1 as D (6 bases). The clonotype comes from a man aged 50-59 years with Graves' ophthalmopathy. CDR3 DNA sequence: TGTGCCAGCAGCTTTGCGTGGCAGGGGTCCTACGAGCAGCACTTC. Its protein is CASSFAWQGSYEQHF.